The 15 T cell receptor beta chains below come from one sample, sequenced in a study of breast tumors, draining lymph nodes, adjacent tissues. TCRdb fed the multiplex PCR reads into MiXCR, producing one record per CDR3 protein. The repertoire consists of about 140,000 distinct CDR3 sequences, with about 30% occurring once and the leading ten covering 2.3%. Breast cancer patients provided tissue from their axillary draining lymph nodes. Specimen: axillary lymph node tissue. The receptor set was obtained from a female donor with breast cancer. Some clones in this sample may be carry-over from other donors' samples.

Of note for this clonotype: A much larger clonotype is one base distant, so this may be a read error. Because it lacks the conserved phenylalanine or tryptophan at the end, this CDR3 is likely a read error. The chain combines TRBV7-2 with TRBJ1-3; D uncertain. Germline-derived CDR1 and CDR2 are SGHTA and FQGNSA. The CDR3 covers 14 residues. The V and J ends lost 5 bases and 0 bases respectively, with 8 bases between them. The CDR3 sequence is CASSQQFSGNTIYL. DNA of the CDR3: TGTGCCAGCAGCCAGCAATTCTCTGGAAACACCATATATCTT.

This clonotype appeared a few times. Relative to the germline gene, one junction end is altered; a read error may explain this. V gene TRBV6-5 combines with J gene TRBJ2-7; D is uncertain. The CDR3 length is 11 residues. Germline CDR1 MNHEY, CDR2 SVGAGI. In DNA, the CDR3 is TGTGCCAGCAGTCACCGGTACGAGCGGTACTTC. This gives the protein CASSHRYERYF.

This clonotype has a count of ten or more. The chain uses TRBV6-1 and TRBJ2-7; a possible D gene is TRBD2 (5 bases). This CDR3 comprises 14 residues. V lost 6 bases and J lost 0, with 12 bases in between. Per germline, CDR1 MNHNS and CDR2 SASEGT. In nucleotides, the CDR3 is TGTGCCAGCAGATGGGGAGAGAGCTCCTACGAGCAGTACTTC. Amino acids: CASRWGESSYEQYF.

This clonotype showed up many times. The chain carries TRBV19 and TRBJ1-5, with D maybe TRBD1 (6 bases). There are 20 residues in the CDR3. The germline V and J ends were trimmed by 4 bases and 0 bases, with 25 bases remaining between them. Germline assignment: CDR1 LNHDA and CDR2 SQIVND (reference sequence). CDR3 residues: CASSTHLTANLGGSNQPQHF. The CDR3 DNA sequence: TGTGCCAGTAGTACGCACCTTACCGCCAACCTAGGGGGTAGCAATCAGCCCCAGCATTTT.

This clonotype was observed a few times. The chain combines TRBV6-2 or TRBV6-3 with TRBJ2-1; 8 positions match TRBD2. Germline V lookup: CDR1 MNHEY, CDR2 SVGEGT. The trim removed 5 bases at V and 3 bases at J, leaving 9 bases unmatched. This CDR3 is 16 amino acids long. The CDR3 sequence is CASSPSGGGNYNEQFF. CDR3 DNA sequence: TGTGCCAGCAGTCCCTCCGGGGGGGGCAACTACAATGAGCAGTTCTTC.

The sample holds a few counts of this clonotype. This could be a read error, since a much larger clone is one nucleotide away. The chain has TRBV20-1 and TRBJ2-3, with 14 bases that match TRBD2. Unmatched junction bases numbered 7, after V lost 5 bases and J lost 6 bases. The length of the CDR3 is 15 residues. The V gene's germline CDR1 is DFQATT and CDR2 SNEGSKA (reference sequence). The CDR3 DNA is TGCAGTGCTGGACGACTAGCGGGGGGGCCTGATACGCAGTATTTT. Encoded protein: CSAGRLAGGPDTQYF.

This clonotype was recorded at least ten times. The chain recombines TRBV10-3 with TRBJ2-3; no reliable D call. CDR1 and CDR2 from the germline V gene are ENHRY and SYGVKD. V lost 4 bases to trimming and J lost 6 bases, with 17 bases between them. The CDR3 length is 15 residues. CDR3 nucleotide sequence: TGTGCCATCAGTGTGGGCAGGCCGCCTCTCGATACGCAGTATTTT. Protein sequence: CAISVGRPPLDTQYF.

This clonotype has more than one count but fewer than ten. The V gene is TRBV11-2, the J gene TRBJ2-5, with a possible D match to TRBD2 (5 bases). Trimming cost V 2 bases and J 9 bases, with 7 bases left between them. This CDR3 comprises 11 residues. CDR1 and CDR2 from the germline V gene are SGHAT and FQNNGV. The CDR3 is CASSLKEAQYF. CDR3 sequence (DNA): TGTGCCAGCAGCTTAAAGGAGGCCCAGTACTTC.

The sample holds many counts of this clonotype. The CDR3 is CASSLFERADTQYF. CDR3 nucleotide sequence: TGTGCCAGCAGTTTATTCGAGAGGGCAGATACGCAGTATTTT. The chain joins TRBV27 to TRBJ2-3, with D possibly being TRBD2 (5 bases). The germline CDR1 and CDR2 sequences are MNHEY and SMNVEV (reference sequence). V lost 1 base and J lost 4, with 9 bases in between. There are 14 residues in the CDR3.

This clonotype was picked up many times. The rearrangement uses TRBV7-2 and TRBJ2-7, with TRBD1 matching 9 bases. The CDR3 is 15 residues long. Germline V gene lookup returns CDR1 SGHTA and CDR2 FQGNSA. The ends lost 5 bases at V and 9 bases at J; junction bases unmatched: 14. The CDR3 protein is CASSPTGGTVRGQYV. The CDR3 DNA reads TGTGCCAGCAGCCCGACAGGGGGTACAGTCAGAGGGCAGTACGTC.

There are many counts of this clonotype. The chain carries TRBV27 and TRBJ2-1; perhaps TRBD2 as D (6 bases). This CDR3 region has 15 residues. V lost 2 bases and J lost 7, with 15 bases in between. From germline, CDR1 is MNHEY and CDR2 SMNVEV (reference sequence). The CDR3 reads CASSLRQGGWNEQFF. The DNA of the CDR3 is TGTGCCAGCAGTTTAAGGCAGGGAGGATGGAATGAGCAGTTCTTC.

Many counts were recorded for this clonotype. The chain uses TRBV6-5 and TRBJ1-2, with 7 bases matching TRBD1. The junction had 7 bases not matched to a gene; V was cut back by 7 bases and J by 2 bases. Germline-derived CDR1 and CDR2 are MNHEY and SVGAGI. This CDR3 has 14 residues. CDR3 DNA: TGTGCCAGCACTCCCCAGACAGGGAACTATGGCTACACCTTC. Its translation: CASTPQTGNYGYTF.

This clonotype was counted at least ten times. The chain combines TRBV5-1 with TRBJ2-1; D might be TRBD1 (5 bases). V was clipped by 0 bases and J by 8 bases, with 12 bases between them. Germline lookup yields CDR1 SGHRS and CDR2 YFSETQ. This CDR3 comprises 14 residues. In nucleotides, the CDR3 is TGCGCCAGCAGCTTGGTTAGGGGCGTATATGAGCAGTTCTTC. Its translation is CASSLVRGVYEQFF.

The sample holds many counts of this clonotype. The chain uses TRBV29-1 and TRBJ2-1, with D possibly being TRBD1 (5 bases). Trimming shortened V by 3 bases and J by 9 bases, and 15 bases separated the two germline ends. The CDR3 spans 13 residues. Germline V lookup: CDR1 SQVTM, CDR2 ANQGSEA. CDR3 coding DNA: TGCAGCGTTGATGGGGCGAGAGGCACTGAGCAGTTCTTC. This sequence encodes CSVDGARGTEQFF.

This clonotype was found many times. The rearrangement uses TRBV20-1 and TRBJ1-5; perhaps TRBD1 as D (6 bases). The CDR3 runs 13 residues. Trimming removed 3 bases at V and 4 bases at J, with 10 bases between. Per the germline V gene, CDR1 is DFQATT and CDR2 is SNEGSKA (reference sequence). CDR3: CSARTGRNQPQHF. CDR3 in DNA: TGCAGTGCTAGGACAGGCCGGAATCAGCCCCAGCATTTT.